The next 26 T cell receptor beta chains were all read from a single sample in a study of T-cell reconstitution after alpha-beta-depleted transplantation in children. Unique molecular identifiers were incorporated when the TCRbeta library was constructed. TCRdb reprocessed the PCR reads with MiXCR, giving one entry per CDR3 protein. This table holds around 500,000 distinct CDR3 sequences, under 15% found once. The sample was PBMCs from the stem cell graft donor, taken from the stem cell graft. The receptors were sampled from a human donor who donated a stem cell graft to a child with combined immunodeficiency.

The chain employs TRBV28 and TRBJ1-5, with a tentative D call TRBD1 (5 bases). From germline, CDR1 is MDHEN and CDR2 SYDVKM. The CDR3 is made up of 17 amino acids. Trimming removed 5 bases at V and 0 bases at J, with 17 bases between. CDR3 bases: TGTGCCAGCAGTAGCCCCGGGGGAGATTATAGCAATCAGCCCCAGCATTTT. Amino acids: CASSSPGGDYSNQPQHF.

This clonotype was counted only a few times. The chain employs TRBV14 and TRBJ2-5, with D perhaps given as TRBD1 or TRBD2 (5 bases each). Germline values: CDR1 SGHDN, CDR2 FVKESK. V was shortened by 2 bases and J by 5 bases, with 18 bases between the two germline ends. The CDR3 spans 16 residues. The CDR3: CASSQSQFRGGETQYF. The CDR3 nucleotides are TGTGCCAGCAGCCAAAGCCAATTTCGGGGCGGGGAGACCCAGTACTTC.

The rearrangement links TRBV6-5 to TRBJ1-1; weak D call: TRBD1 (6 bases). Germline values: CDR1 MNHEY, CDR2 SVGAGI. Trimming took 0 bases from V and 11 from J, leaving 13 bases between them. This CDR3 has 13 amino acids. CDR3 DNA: TGTGCCAGCAGTTACTCGATCAGGGGTGGTGCTTTCTTT. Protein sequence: CASSYSIRGGAFF.

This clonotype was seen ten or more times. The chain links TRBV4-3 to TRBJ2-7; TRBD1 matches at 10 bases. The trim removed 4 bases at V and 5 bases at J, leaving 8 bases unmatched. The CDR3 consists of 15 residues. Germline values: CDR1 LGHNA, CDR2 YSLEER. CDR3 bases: TGCGCCAGCAGCCTGGGGGGACAGGGGAGGCACGAGCAGTACTTC. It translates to CASSLGGQGRHEQYF.

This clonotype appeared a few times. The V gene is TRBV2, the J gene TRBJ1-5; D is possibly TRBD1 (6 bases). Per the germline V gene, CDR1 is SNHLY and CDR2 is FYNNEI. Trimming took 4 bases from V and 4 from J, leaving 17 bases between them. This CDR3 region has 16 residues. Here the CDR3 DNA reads TGTGCCAGCAGTGCCTCAGTCAGGGGCGGGAATCAGCCCCAGCATTTT. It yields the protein CASSASVRGGNQPQHF.

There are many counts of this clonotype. The CDR3 sequence is CASSLGQGAHIQYF. The CDR3 nucleotides are TGTGCCAGCAGCTTGGGACAGGGGGCACACATTCAGTACTTC. The V call is TRBV7-2, the J call TRBJ2-4; 12 bases match TRBD1. The CDR3 has 14 residues. V was clipped by 3 bases and J by 8 bases; unmatched bases: 2. Per germline, CDR1 SGHTA and CDR2 FQGNSA.

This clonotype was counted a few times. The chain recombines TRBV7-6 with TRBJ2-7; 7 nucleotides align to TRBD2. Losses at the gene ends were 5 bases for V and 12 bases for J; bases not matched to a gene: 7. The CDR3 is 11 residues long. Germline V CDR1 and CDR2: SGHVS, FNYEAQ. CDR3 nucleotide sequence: TGTGCCAGCAGCGGGGGAGGGGTTGGGTACTTC. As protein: CASSGGGVGYF.

CDR3 amino acids: CASEGTLGRRGEQYF. The CDR3 nucleotides read TGTGCCAGCGAGGGGACACTAGGACGTCGTGGCGAGCAGTACTTC. The V call is TRBV2, the J call TRBJ2-7; D is perhaps TRBD1 (6 bases). CDR1 is SNHLY, CDR2 FYNNEI, per germline. This CDR3 comprises 15 residues. Trimming took off 8 bases at V and 6 bases at J, with 23 bases between the two ends.

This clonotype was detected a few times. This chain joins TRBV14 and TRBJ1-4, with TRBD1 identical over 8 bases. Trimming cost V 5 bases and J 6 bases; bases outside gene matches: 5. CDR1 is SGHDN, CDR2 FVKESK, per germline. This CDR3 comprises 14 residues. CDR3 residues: CASSYTGGYEKLFF. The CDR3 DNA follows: TGTGCCAGCAGCTACACAGGGGGATATGAAAAACTGTTTTTT.

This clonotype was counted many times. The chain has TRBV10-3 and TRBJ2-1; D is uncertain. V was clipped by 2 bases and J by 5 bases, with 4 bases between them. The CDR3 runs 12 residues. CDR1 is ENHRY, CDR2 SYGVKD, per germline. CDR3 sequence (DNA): TGTGCCATCAGTGAGGGGGACAATGAGCAGTTCTTC. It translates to CAISEGDNEQFF.

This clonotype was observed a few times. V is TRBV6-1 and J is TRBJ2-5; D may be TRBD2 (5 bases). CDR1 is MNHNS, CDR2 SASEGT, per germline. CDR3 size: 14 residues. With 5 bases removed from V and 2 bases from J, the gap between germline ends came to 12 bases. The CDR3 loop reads CASSRALVQETQYF. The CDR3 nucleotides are TGTGCCAGCAGTCGTGCACTAGTTCAAGAGACCCAGTACTTC.

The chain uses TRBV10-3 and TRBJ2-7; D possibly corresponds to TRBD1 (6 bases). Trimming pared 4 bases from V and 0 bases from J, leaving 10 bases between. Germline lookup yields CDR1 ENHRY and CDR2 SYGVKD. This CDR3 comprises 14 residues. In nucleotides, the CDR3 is TGTGCCATCAGTGTCCGGGACAACTCCTACGAGCAGTACTTC. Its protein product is CAISVRDNSYEQYF.

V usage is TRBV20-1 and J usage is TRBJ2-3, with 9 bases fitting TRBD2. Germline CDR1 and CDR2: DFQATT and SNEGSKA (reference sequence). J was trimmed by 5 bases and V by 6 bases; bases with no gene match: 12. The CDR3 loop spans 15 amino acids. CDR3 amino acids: CSAPLAGARGDTQYF. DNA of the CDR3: TGCAGTGCACCACTAGCGGGCGCCCGAGGAGATACGCAGTATTTT.

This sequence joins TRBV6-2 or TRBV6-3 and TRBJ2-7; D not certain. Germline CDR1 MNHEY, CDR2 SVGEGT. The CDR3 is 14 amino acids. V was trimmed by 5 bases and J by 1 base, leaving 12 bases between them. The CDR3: CASSLCSESYEQYF. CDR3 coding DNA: TGTGCCAGCAGTCTGTGCTCGGAGTCCTACGAGCAGTACTTC.

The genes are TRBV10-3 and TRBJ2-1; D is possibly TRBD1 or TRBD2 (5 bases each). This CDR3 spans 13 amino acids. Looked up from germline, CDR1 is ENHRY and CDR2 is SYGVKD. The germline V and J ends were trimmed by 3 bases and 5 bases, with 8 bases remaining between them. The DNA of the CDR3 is TGTGCCATCAGTGATCAGGGAGACAATGAGCAGTTCTTC. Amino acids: CAISDQGDNEQFF.

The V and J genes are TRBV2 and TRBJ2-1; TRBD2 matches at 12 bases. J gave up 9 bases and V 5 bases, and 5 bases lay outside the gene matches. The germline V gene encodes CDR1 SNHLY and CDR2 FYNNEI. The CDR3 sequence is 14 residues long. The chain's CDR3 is CASSLAGGLGEQFF. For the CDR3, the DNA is TGTGCCAGCAGTCTAGCGGGAGGGTTAGGTGAGCAGTTCTTC.

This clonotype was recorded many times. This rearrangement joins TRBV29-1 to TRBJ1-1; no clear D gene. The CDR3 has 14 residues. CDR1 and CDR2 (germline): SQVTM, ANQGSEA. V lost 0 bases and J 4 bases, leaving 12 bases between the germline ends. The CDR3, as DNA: TGCAGCGTTGAAGATCGAAGCACGACCACTGAAGCTTTCTTT. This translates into CSVEDRSTTTEAFF.

This chain's CDR3 is CASSQGLAGLSYNEQFF. CDR3 DNA: TGTGCCAGCAGCCAAGGACTAGCGGGGTTATCCTACAATGAGCAGTTCTTC. The chain uses TRBV4-2 and TRBJ2-1; 11 nucleotides match TRBD2. Germline loops: CDR1 LGHNA, CDR2 YNFKEQ. V lost 1 base, J lost 1 base, and 3 bases stayed unmatched. The CDR3 spans 17 residues.

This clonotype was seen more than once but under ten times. The CDR3 loop is CSVEGGSGGYTF. In nucleotides, the CDR3 is TGCAGCGTTGAGGGGGGATCTGGAGGCTACACCTTC. The chain employs TRBV29-1 and TRBJ1-2; possibly TRBD1 for D (5 bases). V was pared by 3 bases and J by 8 bases, with 13 bases between. The germline gives CDR1 SQVTM, CDR2 ANQGSEA. The length of the CDR3 is 12 residues.

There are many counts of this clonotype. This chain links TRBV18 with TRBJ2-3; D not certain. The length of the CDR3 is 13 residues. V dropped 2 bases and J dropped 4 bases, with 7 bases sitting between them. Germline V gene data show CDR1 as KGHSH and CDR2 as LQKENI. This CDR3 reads CASSPMTADTQYF. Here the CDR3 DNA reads TGTGCCAGCTCACCAATGACTGCAGATACGCAGTATTTT.

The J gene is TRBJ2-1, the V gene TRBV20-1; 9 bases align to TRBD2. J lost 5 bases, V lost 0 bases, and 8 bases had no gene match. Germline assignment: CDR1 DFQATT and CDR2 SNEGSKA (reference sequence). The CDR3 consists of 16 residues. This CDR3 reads CSARDPLAGDHNEQFF. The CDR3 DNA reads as TGCAGTGCTAGAGATCCATTAGCGGGGGACCACAATGAGCAGTTCTTC.

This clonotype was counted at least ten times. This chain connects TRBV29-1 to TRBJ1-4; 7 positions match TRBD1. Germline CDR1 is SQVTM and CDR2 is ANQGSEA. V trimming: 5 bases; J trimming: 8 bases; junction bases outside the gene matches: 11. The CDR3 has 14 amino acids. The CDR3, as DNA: TGCAGCGTTACCCTTCCCAGGGGGGACGAAAAACTGTTTTTT. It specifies CSVTLPRGDEKLFF.

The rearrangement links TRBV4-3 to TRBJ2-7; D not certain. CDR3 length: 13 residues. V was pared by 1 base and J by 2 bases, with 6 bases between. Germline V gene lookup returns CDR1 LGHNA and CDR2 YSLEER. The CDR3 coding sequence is TGCGCCAGCAGCCAAGGCTCGGCCTACGAGCAGTACTTC. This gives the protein CASSQGSAYEQYF.

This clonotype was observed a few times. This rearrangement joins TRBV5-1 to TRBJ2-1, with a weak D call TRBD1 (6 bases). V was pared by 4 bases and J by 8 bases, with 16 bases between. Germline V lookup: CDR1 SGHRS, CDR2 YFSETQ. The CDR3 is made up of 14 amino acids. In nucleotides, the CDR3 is TGCGCCAGCAGCCTTCGGTTCCAGGGGTATGAGCAGTTCTTC. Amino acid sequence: CASSLRFQGYEQFF.

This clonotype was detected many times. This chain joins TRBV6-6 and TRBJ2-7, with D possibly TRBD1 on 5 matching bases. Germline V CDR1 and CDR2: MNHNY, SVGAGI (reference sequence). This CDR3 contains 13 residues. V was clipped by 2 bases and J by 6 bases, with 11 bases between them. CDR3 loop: CASSYVGAGEQYF. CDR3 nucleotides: TGTGCCAGCAGTTACGTAGGGGCCGGCGAGCAGTACTTC.

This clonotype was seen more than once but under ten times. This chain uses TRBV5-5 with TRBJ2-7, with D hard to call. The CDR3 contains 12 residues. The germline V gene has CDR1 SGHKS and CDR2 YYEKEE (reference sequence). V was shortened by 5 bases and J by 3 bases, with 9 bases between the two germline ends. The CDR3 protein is CASSLQIYEQYF. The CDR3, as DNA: TGTGCCAGCAGTCTACAAATCTACGAGCAGTACTTC.